The subject of this entry is one T cell receptor beta chain. The conserved phenylalanine or tryptophan is not found at the CDR3 terminus, so this likely reflects a read error. The data originate from a study of molecular identifiers for immune sequencing clone quantification. At the level of the study: Replicate RNA came from about 20,000 or 100,000 naive CD8 cells and was split five ways, and four parts were sequenced.

One entry per CDR3 protein, called by TCRdb with MiXCR from the PCR reads. The sample lists more than 250,000 distinct CDR3 sequences, 20% to 25% occurring once. With 0 bases removed from V and 4 bases from J, the gap between germline ends came to 12 bases. The CDR3 is made up of 15 amino acids. CDR1 is LGHDT, CDR2 YNNKEL, per germline (reference sequence). The sample taken for sequencing was naive CD8+ T cells from blood, with Jurkat cell RNA spiked in. Subset in this sample: FACS-sorted CD8+CD4-CCR7+CD45RA+ naive T cells. The gene calls are TRBV3-1 and TRBJ1-1, with a possible D match to TRBD1 (5 bases). The TCR comes from a human donor in good health. Some libraries in this study had Jurkat cell RNA spiked in. The CDR3 loop reads CASSQDMGTLTEAFL. Written as DNA, the CDR3 is TGTGCCAGCAGCCAAGATATGGGGACGCTCACTGAAGCTTTCCTT.